The sequence of this T cell receptor beta chain was determined in a study of T cell repertoires in cytomegalovirus infection (dated by TCRdb to between 2019 and 2020). A note on the overall study: Alongside well-studied HLA-B-restricted epitopes, the peptide stimulations were aimed at recently identified HLA-C-restricted CMV epitopes, whose presentation resists viral immunomodulation. Donor HLA type was relevant to the analysis, as public TCR beta signatures indicated carriage of CMV infection together with the matching HLA type.

Study-level results and caveats: The ex vivo response was dominated by HLA-C-restricted CMV-specific TCR beta clonotypes, and the single most frequent clonotype in two of eight donors was supplied by these HLA-C-restricted clonotypes. Carriers of CMV infection plus the relevant HLA type were discriminated by the cumulative frequency of public TCR beta family members in the study cohort and in an independent roughly 320-donor cohort.

This clonotype was recorded many times. Its antigen remains unidentified. No per-base quality is available; no much larger clone lies one base away. Deletion took 5 bases off V and 5 bases off J, with a span of 18 bases between the germline ends. The CDR3 numbers 15 residues from cysteine through phenylalanine. Here the CDR3 DNA is all that survives: 45 bases in frame from base 1. From a lookup of the germline V gene (reference sequence), CDR1 and CDR2 are SEHNR and FQNEAQ. The sequencing machine was an Illumina HiSeq 1500. TCRdb reprocessing: public reads trimmed at Q25 with fastp, clones called with MiXCR, in-frame beta chains kept. Rows with a matching CDR3 protein are joined into one entry that keeps the most common DNA and genes. This sample comprises fewer than 1,000,000 distinct CDR3 sequences, about 33% of them detected only once. 10% to 15% of the sample is taken by the ten largest. The treatment or condition label here, explained by the study, means: in vitro stimulation with specific CMV peptide epitopes to enrich CMV-specific T cells.

This TCR was recovered from a human donor in good health (CMV status not recorded). Some clones in this sample may be carry-over from other donors' samples. Material: cultured CD8+ T cells from PBMCs, obtained from culture after CMV antigen stimulation. Rearrangement joined TRBV7-9 to TRBJ1-1; the D gene is possibly TRBD1, with 5 bases matching. The CDR3 region has the sequence CASSPSTHGGTEAFF. In nucleotides, the sequence is TGTGCCAGCAGCCCCTCGACTCATGGGGGGACTGAAGCTTTCTTT.